These 11 T cell receptor beta chains were sequenced from one sample in a study of T-cell memory formation after mild COVID-19. TCRdb independently ran MiXCR on the 5' RACE reads; one entry per CDR3 protein. The table includes about 100,000 distinct CDR3 sequences, roughly 10% detected once. The sample taken for sequencing was PBMCs or a T cell subset sorted from them (not recorded which). All receptors derive from a man aged 18-30 years who had mild COVID-19 (a few samples of this study predate the infection). Cell type and time point are not known.

This chain links TRBV7-9 with TRBJ2-3; possible D gene TRBD1, 5 bases. Germline V lookup: CDR1 SEHNR, CDR2 FQNEAQ (reference sequence). CDR3 length: 15 amino acids. V shed 1 base and J shed 2 bases, with 10 bases lying between them. CDR3 region: CASSLGQGDTDTQYF. The CDR3 nucleotides are TGTGCCAGCAGCTTAGGTCAAGGGGACACAGATACGCAGTATTTT.

The gene calls are TRBV9 and TRBJ2-3; D possibly corresponds to TRBD2 (7 bases). The germline V and J ends were trimmed by 3 bases and 4 bases, with 18 bases remaining between them. Germline V gene lookup returns CDR1 SGDLS and CDR2 YYNGEE. CDR3 length equals 16 residues. CDR3: CASSASGGGPADTQYF. The CDR3 DNA sequence: TGTGCCAGCAGCGCCTCTGGGGGGGGGCCCGCAGATACGCAGTATTTT. Looking up the rest from reference TRBV9 and TRBJ2-3 gives the full variable domain: DSGVTQTPKHLITATGQRVTLRCSPRSGDLSVYWYQQSLDQGLQFLIQYYNGEERAKGNILERFSAQQFPDLHSELNLSSLELGDSALYFCASSASGGGPADTQYFGPGTRLTVL.

V gene TRBV15 combines with J gene TRBJ2-3; TRBD1 matches 9 bases. Looked up from germline, CDR1 is LNHNV and CDR2 is YYDKDF (reference sequence). The ends lost 4 bases at V and 4 bases at J; junction bases unmatched: 15. CDR3 length equals 18 residues. The CDR3 region has the DNA TGTGCCACCAGCAAACGGACAGGGGAAGTAACTATCGCAGATACGCAGTATTTT. It yields the protein CATSKRTGEVTIADTQYF.

V is TRBV12-3 or TRBV12-4 and J is TRBJ2-3; D perhaps matches TRBD1 (5 bases). V was cut by 6 bases and J by 3 bases, with 16 bases left in between. The CDR3 is 15 amino acids. The CDR3 region has the DNA TGTGCCAGCAGGAGGTCGCAGGGTAGAACAGATACGCAGTATTTT. The encoded protein is CASRRSQGRTDTQYF.

CDR3 nucleotides: TGTGCCAGCAGCTCCGGGACAGGGACCGGGGAGCTGTTTTTT. It encodes CASSSGTGTGELFF. The chain is built from TRBV7-9 and TRBJ2-2; TRBD1 matches at 9 bases. This CDR3 contains 14 residues. Germline V lookup: CDR1 SEHNR, CDR2 FQNEAQ (reference sequence). After removal of 4 bases from V and 5 bases from J, the junction contained 2 bases not matched to a gene.

The rearrangement joins TRBV4-2 to TRBJ1-2; D possibly corresponds to TRBD1 (6 bases). The CDR3 spans 14 residues. The germline gives CDR1 LGHNA, CDR2 YNFKEQ. The V and J ends lost 4 bases and 5 bases respectively, with 14 bases between them. The CDR3 region is CASSPYGGQYGYTF. The CDR3 DNA sequence: TGTGCCAGCAGCCCTTACGGGGGGCAATATGGCTACACCTTC.

V gene TRBV18 combines with J gene TRBJ2-7; 8 bases map to TRBD2. CDR1 KGHSH and CDR2 LQKENI come from the germline V gene. The junction had 13 bases not matched to a gene; V was cut back by 8 bases and J by 4 bases. CDR3 length: 15 residues. The CDR3 DNA sequence: TGTGCCAGCCGGAGAGGCAGCGGGGGTGGATACGAGCAGTACGTC. Translated, it gives CASRRGSGGGYEQYV.

The rearrangement uses TRBV4-1 and TRBJ2-7, with TRBD2 matching over 13 bases. CDR3 length: 16 residues. The germline CDR1 and CDR2 sequences are MGHRA and YSYEKL. Unmatched junction bases numbered 5, after V lost 4 bases and J lost 2 bases. This CDR3 reads CASSRRLAGGTYEQYF. CDR3 DNA sequence: TGCGCCAGCAGCCGCAGACTAGCGGGGGGCACCTACGAGCAGTACTTC.

The table lists this clonotype with a few counts. This chain joins TRBV6-2 or TRBV6-3 and TRBJ1-2, with D hard to call. The CDR3 consists of 15 residues. CDR1 and CDR2 from the germline V gene are MNHEY and SVGEGT. The ends were cut back, 0 bases at V and 6 bases at J, with 14 bases in the middle. The chain's CDR3 is CASSYSPSEGDGYTF. CDR3 sequence (DNA): TGTGCCAGCAGTTACTCCCCCTCCGAGGGAGATGGCTACACCTTC.

The rearrangement links TRBV10-3 to TRBJ1-4; TRBD1 might be the D (6 bases). The CDR3 is 15 residues long. CDR1 and CDR2 from the germline V gene are ENHRY and SYGVKD. Trimming stripped 5 bases from V and 8 bases from J, with 18 bases between. CDR3 loop: CAISPGRGPGEKLFF. In nucleotides, the CDR3 is TGTGCCATCAGTCCCGGCAGGGGTCCGGGGGAAAAACTGTTTTTT.

The rearrangement joins TRBV10-2 to TRBJ2-5; D could derive from TRBD1 or TRBD2 (6 bases each). V shed 8 bases and J shed 3 bases, with 16 bases lying between them. Per germline, CDR1 WSHSY and CDR2 SAAADI. This CDR3 has 14 amino acids. The CDR3 is CASRLLEGEETQYF. The CDR3 DNA follows: TGCGCCAGCCGCCTCTTGGAGGGGGAAGAGACCCAGTACTTC.